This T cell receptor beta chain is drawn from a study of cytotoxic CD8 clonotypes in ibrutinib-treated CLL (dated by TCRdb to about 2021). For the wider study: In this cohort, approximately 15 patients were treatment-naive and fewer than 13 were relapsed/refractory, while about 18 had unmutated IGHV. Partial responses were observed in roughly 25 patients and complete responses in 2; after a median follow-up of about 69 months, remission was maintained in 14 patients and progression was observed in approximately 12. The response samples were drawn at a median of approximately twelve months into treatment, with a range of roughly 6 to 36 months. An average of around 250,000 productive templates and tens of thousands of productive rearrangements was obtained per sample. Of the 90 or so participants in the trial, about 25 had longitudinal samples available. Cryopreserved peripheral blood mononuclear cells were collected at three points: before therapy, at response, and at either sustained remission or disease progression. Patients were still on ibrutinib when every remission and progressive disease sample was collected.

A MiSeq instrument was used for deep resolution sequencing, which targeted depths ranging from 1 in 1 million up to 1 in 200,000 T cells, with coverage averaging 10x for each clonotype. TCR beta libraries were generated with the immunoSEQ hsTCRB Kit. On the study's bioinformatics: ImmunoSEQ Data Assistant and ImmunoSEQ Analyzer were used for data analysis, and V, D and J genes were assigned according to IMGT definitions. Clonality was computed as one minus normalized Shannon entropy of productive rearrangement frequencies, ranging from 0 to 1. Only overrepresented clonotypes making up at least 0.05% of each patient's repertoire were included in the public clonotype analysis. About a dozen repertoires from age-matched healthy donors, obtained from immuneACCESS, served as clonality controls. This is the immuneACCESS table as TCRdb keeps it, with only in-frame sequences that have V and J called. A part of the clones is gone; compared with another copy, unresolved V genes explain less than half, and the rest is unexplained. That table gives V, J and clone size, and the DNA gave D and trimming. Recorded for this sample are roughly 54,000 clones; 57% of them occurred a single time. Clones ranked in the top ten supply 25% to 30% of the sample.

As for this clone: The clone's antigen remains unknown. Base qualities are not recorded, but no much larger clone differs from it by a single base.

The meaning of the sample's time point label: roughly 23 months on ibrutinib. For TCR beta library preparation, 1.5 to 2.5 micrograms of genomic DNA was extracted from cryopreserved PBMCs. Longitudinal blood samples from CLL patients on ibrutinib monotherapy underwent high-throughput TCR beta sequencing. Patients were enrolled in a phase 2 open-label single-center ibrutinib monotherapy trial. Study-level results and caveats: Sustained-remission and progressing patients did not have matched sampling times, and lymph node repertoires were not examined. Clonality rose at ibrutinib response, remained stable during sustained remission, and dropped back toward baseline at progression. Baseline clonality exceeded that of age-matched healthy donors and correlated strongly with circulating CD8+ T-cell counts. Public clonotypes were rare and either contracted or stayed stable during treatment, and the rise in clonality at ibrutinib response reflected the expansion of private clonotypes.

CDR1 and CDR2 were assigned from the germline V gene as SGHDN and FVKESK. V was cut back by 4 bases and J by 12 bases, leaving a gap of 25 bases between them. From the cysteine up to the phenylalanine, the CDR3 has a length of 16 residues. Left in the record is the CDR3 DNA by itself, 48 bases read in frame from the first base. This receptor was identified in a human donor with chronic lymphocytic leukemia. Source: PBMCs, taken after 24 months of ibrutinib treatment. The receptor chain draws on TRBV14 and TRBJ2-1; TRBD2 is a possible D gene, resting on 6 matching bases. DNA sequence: TGTGCCAGCAGCCTGCGGGGTACCCCGACCAATGAGCGGCAGTTCTTC. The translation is CASSLRGTPTNERQFF.